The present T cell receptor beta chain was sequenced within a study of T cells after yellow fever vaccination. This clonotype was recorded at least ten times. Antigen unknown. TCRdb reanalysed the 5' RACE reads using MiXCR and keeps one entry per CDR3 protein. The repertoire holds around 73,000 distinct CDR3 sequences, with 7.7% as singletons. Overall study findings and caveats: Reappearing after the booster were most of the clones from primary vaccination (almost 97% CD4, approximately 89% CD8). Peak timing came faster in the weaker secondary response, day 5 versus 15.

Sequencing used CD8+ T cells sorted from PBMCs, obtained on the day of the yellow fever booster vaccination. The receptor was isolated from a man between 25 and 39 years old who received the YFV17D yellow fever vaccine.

The DNA of the CDR3 is TGTGCCAGCAGTTACGGCGGAGTAGATACGCAGTATTTT. It encodes CASSYGGVDTQYF. This rearrangement joins TRBV6-2 or TRBV6-3 to TRBJ2-3; no clear D. There are 13 residues in the CDR3. Trimming stripped 2 bases from V and 5 bases from J, with 8 bases between. CDR1 and CDR2 from the germline V gene are MNHEY and SVGEGT.